What follows are 14 T cell receptor beta chains derived from one specimen sequenced in a study of T cells in Graves' hyperthyroidism and ophthalmopathy. Using RNA transcripts as the source, TCR beta CDR3 regions were amplified. HTBI primers were employed in a first-round RT-PCR of the TCR CDR3. Via MiXCR, TCRdb re-called the multiplex PCR reads, giving one row per CDR3 protein. The data hold approximately 410,000 distinct CDR3 sequences, with roughly 15% observed a single time. Sequenced material: blood. The receptors stem from a man between 18 and 29 years old with Graves' ophthalmopathy.

This chain joins TRBV6-2 or TRBV6-3 and TRBJ1-1, with D perhaps TRBD1 (5 bases). The V and J ends lost 10 bases and 4 bases respectively, with 16 bases between them. The CDR3 runs to 13 residues. Germline-derived CDR1 and CDR2 are MNHEY and SVGEGT. The CDR3 sequence: CAIHQGKGTEAFF. DNA of the CDR3: TGTGCCATCCACCAGGGAAAGGGCACTGAAGCTTTCTTT.

In its sample, this clonotype was seen many times. The gene calls are TRBV11-3 and TRBJ1-1; TRBD1 might be the D (6 bases). CDR1 SGHNT and CDR2 YENEEA come from the germline V gene. Trimming took off 5 bases at V and 4 bases at J, with 11 bases between the two ends. The CDR3 has 13 residues. The CDR3 loop reads CASSTTGTTEAFF. The CDR3 DNA follows: TGTGCCAGCAGCACCACAGGGACCACTGAAGCTTTCTTT.

The CDR3 region is CASSEIPSYEQYF. The CDR3 bases are TGTGCCAGCAGTGAAATCCCCTCGTACGAGCAGTACTTC. This rearrangement joins TRBV2 to TRBJ2-7; D unclear. Per germline, CDR1 SNHLY and CDR2 FYNNEI. Trimming pared 2 bases from V and 4 bases from J, leaving 9 bases between. The CDR3 has 13 residues.

The rearrangement uses TRBV12-3 or TRBV12-4 and TRBJ1-1; perhaps TRBD1 as D (6 bases). V was cut by 1 base and J by 6 bases, with 12 bases left in between. The length of the CDR3 is 14 residues. CDR3 residues: CASSLGGGRPEAFF. As DNA, the CDR3 is TGTGCCAGCAGTTTAGGCGGGGGGCGGCCTGAAGCTTTCTTT.

This clonotype appeared many times. This rearrangement joins TRBV6-1 to TRBJ1-2, with unresolved D. Germline V lookup: CDR1 MNHNS, CDR2 SASEGT. The CDR3 is made up of 16 amino acids. Trimming left V 5 bases short and J 6 bases short, with 22 bases between. CDR3 sequence (DNA): TGTGCCAGCAGTTCCCCGGGAGGCCGGGGTAGTGATGGCTACACCTTC. Protein: CASSSPGGRGSDGYTF.

This clonotype was observed a few times. The chain joins TRBV30 to TRBJ2-3; 10 bases agree with TRBD2. V lost 5 bases, J lost 3 bases, and 11 bases stayed unmatched. Germline values: CDR1 GTSNPN, CDR2 SVGIG (reference sequence). The CDR3 is made up of 16 amino acids. The DNA of the CDR3 is TGTGCCTGGTCCCTTGGGCTAGCGGGGGCAACAGATACGCAGTATTTT. It yields the protein CAWSLGLAGATDTQYF.

This clonotype appeared a few times. This chain links TRBV3-1 with TRBJ2-2; TRBD2 matches at 13 bases. The CDR3 covers 18 residues. V shed 4 bases and J 5 bases; nucleotides not matched to a gene: 10. CDR1 is LGHDT, CDR2 YNNKEL, per germline (reference sequence). The CDR3 coding sequence is TGTGCCAGCAGCCTACCCTGGACTAGCGGGGGTCGGACCGGGGAGCTGTTTTTT. It is translated as CASSLPWTSGGRTGELFF.

This clonotype has just a few counts. The chain is built from TRBV7-9 and TRBJ2-7; TRBD2 is a possible D gene (7 bases). Per germline, CDR1 SEHNR and CDR2 FQNEAQ (reference sequence). CDR3 length equals 16 residues. V was cut by 4 bases and J by 1 base, with 17 bases left in between. DNA of the CDR3: TGTGCCAGCAGCTCCAATTGGGAGGGGGGATCCTACGAGCAGTACTTC. It translates to CASSSNWEGGSYEQYF.

This clonotype was detected ten times or more. The V and J genes are TRBV20-1 and TRBJ2-7; 11 bases fit TRBD1. The CDR3 extends over 13 amino acids. The V and J ends lost 4 bases and 6 bases, in that order; junction bases with no gene match: 5. From germline, CDR1 is DFQATT and CDR2 SNEGSKA (reference sequence). The CDR3 is CSAKGQGVGEQYF. In nucleotides, the CDR3 is TGCAGTGCTAAGGGACAGGGGGTTGGCGAGCAGTACTTC.

This clonotype was found a few times. The chain has TRBV15 and TRBJ1-1, with no clear D. The CDR3 totals 14 residues. The ends were cut back, 0 bases at V and 1 base at J, with 6 bases in the middle. Germline V lookup: CDR1 LNHNV, CDR2 YYDKDF (reference sequence). The CDR3 region is CATSRDRTNTEAFF. The DNA for the CDR3 is TGTGCCACCAGCAGAGATAGGACGAACACTGAAGCTTTCTTT.

The V and J genes are TRBV9 and TRBJ2-7; TRBD1 matches at 9 bases. There are 15 residues in the CDR3. Losses at the gene ends were 0 bases for V and 2 bases for J; bases not matched to a gene: 3. The germline V gene has CDR1 SGDLS and CDR2 YYNGEE. In DNA, the CDR3 is TGTGCCAGCAGCGTAGGTCGGACAGGGGCCTACGAGCAGTACTTC. This translates into CASSVGRTGAYEQYF.

This clonotype came up many times. The chain combines TRBV15 with TRBJ2-5, with 7 bases matching TRBD2. J gave up 5 bases and V 0 bases, and 3 bases lay outside the gene matches. The CDR3 is 14 amino acids. From germline, CDR1 is LNHNV and CDR2 YYDKDF (reference sequence). The CDR3 region has the DNA TGTGCCACCAGCAGAGATAGGGGAGGGGAGACCCAGTACTTC. Protein sequence: CATSRDRGGETQYF.

This clonotype came up many times. The chain joins TRBV18 to TRBJ2-7, with 9 bases that match TRBD1. Germline CDR1 reads KGHSH; CDR2 reads LQKENI. The CDR3 is made up of 15 amino acids. J lost 5 bases, V lost 0 bases, and 5 bases had no gene match. The CDR3 bases are TGTGCCAGCTCACCACCGTGGGACAGGGTCCACGAGCAGTACTTC. It yields the protein CASSPPWDRVHEQYF.

At least ten counts were recorded for this clonotype. This rearrangement joins TRBV3-1 to TRBJ2-2, with D possibly being TRBD1 (5 bases). CDR1 LGHDT and CDR2 YNNKEL come from the germline V gene (reference sequence). The CDR3 sequence is 14 residues long. V was pared by 5 bases and J by 4 bases, with 11 bases between. Here the CDR3 DNA reads TGTGCCAGCAGCTCCGGACACCTCACCGGGGAGCTGTTTTTT. It codes for CASSSGHLTGELFF.